These 8 T cell receptor beta chains were sequenced from one sample in a study of T cells in localized non-small cell lung cancer (TCRdb year 2020). Receptor amplification or capture employed the immunoSEQ multiplex PCR assay. In its TCRdb copy, this immuneACCESS table keeps in-frame sequences only and misses some clones. Where compared with another copy, unresolved V genes explain less than half of these, and the others have no known cause. The sample data list tens of thousands of clones, and roughly four fifths of these were observed just once. In total, the top ten clones hold approximately 15% of the sample. Sample: peripheral blood, taken before any cancer treatment. The receptors derive from a female donor of 60 years or more with stage I lung adenocarcinoma.

The chain recombines TRBV11-3 with TRBJ2-2; 13 positions match TRBD2. CDR1 SGHNT and CDR2 YENEEA come from the germline V gene. The CDR3 spans 18 residues. V lost 0 bases and J lost 4; bases outside the gene matches: 5. CDR3 DNA sequence: TGTGCCAGCAGCTTAGAGTGGACTAGCGGGAGAGGCACCGGGGAGCTGTTTTTT. Translation gives CASSLEWTSGRGTGELFF.

This clone turned up a few times. This rearrangement joins TRBV6-1 to TRBJ2-2; weak D call: TRBD2 (5 bases). Per the germline V gene, CDR1 is MNHNS and CDR2 is SASEGT. Trimming stripped 6 bases from V and 1 base from J, with 9 bases between. The CDR3 has 14 amino acids. Written as DNA, the CDR3 is TGTGCCAGCAGGCGTCGGGGGAACACCGGGGAGCTGTTTTTT. Amino acid sequence: CASRRRGNTGELFF.

This clone has more than one count but fewer than ten. CDR3 sequence: CASTVDRGGYTF. The CDR3 nucleotides read TGTGCCAGCACGGTTGACAGGGGAGGCTACACCTTC. The J gene is TRBJ1-2, the V gene TRBV2; 8 nucleotides align to TRBD1. The germline V gene encodes CDR1 SNHLY and CDR2 FYNNEI. V lost 7 bases to trimming and J lost 8 bases; unmatched junction nucleotides: 6. CDR3 length: 12 amino acids.

The chain's CDR3 is CASSAGQGIYEQYF. The CDR3 bases are TGTGCCAGCAGTGCCGGACAGGGGATCTACGAGCAGTACTTC. The chain has TRBV6-1 and TRBJ2-7, with 9 nucleotides matching TRBD1. This CDR3 contains 14 residues. Germline CDR1 reads MNHNS; CDR2 reads SASEGT. The ends lost 4 bases at V and 3 bases at J; junction bases unmatched: 4.

The chain employs TRBV5-4 and TRBJ2-3; D is uncertain. Germline V gene lookup returns CDR1 SGHNT and CDR2 YYREEE (reference sequence). V lost 1 base and J lost 2, with 2 bases in between. The CDR3 runs to 12 residues. In DNA form, the CDR3 reads TGTGCCAGCAGCTTGTCCACAGATACGCAGTATTTT. This encodes CASSLSTDTQYF.

In its sample, this clone was seen a few times. The V and J genes are TRBV19 and TRBJ1-3; D is ambiguous. The germline gives CDR1 LNHDA, CDR2 SQIVND (reference sequence). The CDR3 consists of 15 residues. The V end was cut by 4 bases, the J end by 0 bases, with 10 bases between. The CDR3 region is CASSRDTNSGNTIYF. The CDR3 coding sequence is TGTGCCAGTAGTAGAGACACAAACTCTGGAAACACCATATATTTT.

The chain carries TRBV19 and TRBJ1-2, with D perhaps TRBD1 (5 bases). Trimming stripped 4 bases from V and 5 bases from J, with 8 bases between. Germline V CDR1 and CDR2: LNHDA, SQIVND (reference sequence). The CDR3 is 12 residues long. CDR3 loop: CASSRTNYGYTF. In DNA, the CDR3 is TGTGCCAGTAGTAGGACAAATTATGGCTACACCTTC. Filled out from reference TRBV19 and TRBJ1-2, the complete variable domain reads DGGITQSPKYLFRKEGQNVTLSCEQNLNHDAMYWYRQDPGQGLRLIYYSQIVNDFQKGDIAEGYSVSREKKESFPLTVTSAQKNPTAFYLCASSRTNYGYTFGSGTRLTVV.

V gene TRBV5-8 combines with J gene TRBJ2-1, with TRBD2 identical over 9 bases. The CDR3 is 14 amino acids. CDR1 is SGHTS, CDR2 YDEGEE, per germline. The ends lost 5 bases at V and 6 bases at J; junction bases unmatched: 6. CDR3 residues: CASSPGLARNEQFF. The CDR3 region has the DNA TGTGCCAGCAGTCCGGGACTAGCACGCAATGAGCAGTTCTTC.